Listed here are 25 T cell receptor beta chains from one sample, sequenced in a study of blood T cells in healthy people across ages. The second PCR ran roughly 7 to 12 cycles with a sample-barcoded 5' primer and J-beta primers. Each CDR3 protein gets one entry after TCRdb re-called the 5' RACE reads with MiXCR. The sample holds more than 1 million distinct CDR3 sequences, more than 35% seen once. Sequenced sample: blood. Receptor source: a woman aged 55-70 years in good health.

This clonotype was found many times. The J gene is TRBJ2-7, the V gene TRBV7-6; the D gene is possibly TRBD2 (6 bases). CDR1 and CDR2 (germline): SGHVS, FNYEAQ. The CDR3 has 15 residues. Trimming took off 0 bases at V and 0 bases at J, with 9 bases between the two ends. The DNA for the CDR3 is TGTGCCAGCAGCTTAGCGGGGGGACCCTCCTACGAGCAGTACTTC. The encoded protein is CASSLAGGPSYEQYF. The whole variable domain, filled in from reference TRBV7-6 and TRBJ2-7, reads GAGVSQSPRYKVTKRGQDVALRCDPISGHVSLYWYRQALGQGPEFLTYFNYEAQQDKSGLPNDRFSAERPEGSISTLTIQRTEQRDSAMYRCASSLAGGPSYEQYFGPGTRLTVT.

A note on this clonotype: This may come from a read error, since a much larger clone is one base off. The rearrangement uses TRBV5-1 and TRBJ2-5; 9 bases agree with TRBD2. The end of the DNA aligns better with TRBJ2-7, so the J call may be wrong. Germline V gene data show CDR1 as SGHRS and CDR2 as YFSETQ. This CDR3 comprises 15 residues. CDR3 loop: CTSSLEAGGINEQYF. CDR3 nucleotides: TGCACCAGCAGCTTGGAAGCGGGAGGTATCAACGAGCAGTACTTC.

To note about this clonotype: A much larger clone is a single base away; this may be a read error. This chain links TRBV12-3 or TRBV12-4 with TRBJ2-3; D is unclear. The CDR3 length is 15 residues. The V and J ends lost 5 bases and 4 bases respectively, with 16 bases between them. The CDR3 protein is CASSEQRLVADTQYF. CDR3 sequence (DNA): TGTGCCAGCAGTGAACAGAGATTGGTCGCAGATACGCAGTATTTT.

This chain connects TRBV14 to TRBJ1-4, with 7 bases identical to TRBD1. The CDR3 spans 15 residues. With V trimmed by 1 base and J by 4 bases, 3 bases remained unmatched. CDR1 is SGHDN, CDR2 FVKESK, per germline. CDR3: CASSQGDSSNEKLFF. The CDR3 bases are TGTGCCAGCAGCCAAGGGGACAGTAGTAATGAAAAACTGTTTTTT.

This clonotype appeared a few times. The chain employs TRBV6-5 and TRBJ2-7; D remains ambiguous. Between the trimmed V and J ends, which lost 2 bases and 5 bases, there was a span of 10 bases. Per germline, CDR1 MNHEY and CDR2 SVGAGI. CDR3 length equals 13 residues. This CDR3 reads CASSYLGGNEQYF. Written as DNA, the CDR3 is TGTGCCAGCAGTTACCTGGGTGGAAACGAGCAGTACTTC.

Of note for this clonotype: Just one base apart from a much larger clone, this may be a read error. The chain couples TRBV28 to TRBJ2-1; no clear D. The V end was cut by 5 bases, the J end by 13 bases, with 21 bases between. CDR1 and CDR2 (germline): MDHEN, SYDVKM. This CDR3 comprises 14 residues. DNA for the CDR3: TGTGCCAGCAGTCCACTCTCCGGGCTAAAGACCCAGTTCTTC. This gives the protein CASSPLSGLKTQFF.

V gene TRBV9 combines with J gene TRBJ2-5; TRBD2 matches 8 bases. Germline V gives CDR1 SGDLS, CDR2 YYNGEE. Unmatched junction bases numbered 10, after V lost 5 bases and J lost 1 base. The CDR3 loop spans 16 amino acids. CDR3: CASSVPRTSGQETQYF. The CDR3 bases are TGTGCCAGCAGTGTCCCCCGCACTAGCGGCCAAGAGACCCAGTACTTC. Together with reference TRBV9 and TRBJ2-5, the CDR3 gives the full variable domain: DSGVTQTPKHLITATGQRVTLRCSPRSGDLSVYWYQQSLDQGLQFLIQYYNGEERAKGNILERFSAQQFPDLHSELNLSSLELGDSALYFCASSVPRTSGQETQYFGPGTRLLVL.

This chain links TRBV30 with TRBJ2-1; D ambiguous. Germline CDR1 is GTSNPN and CDR2 is SVGIG (reference sequence). CDR3 length equals 12 residues. V was shortened by 7 bases and J by 5 bases, with 12 bases between the two germline ends. The CDR3: CALTERNNEQFF. In DNA form, the CDR3 reads TGTGCCTTGACGGAGAGAAACAATGAGCAGTTCTTC.

Written as DNA, the CDR3 is TGTGCCAGCAGTTCGGGACCTGTCCCTGGGGCCAACGTCCTGACTTTC. The encoded protein is CASSSGPVPGANVLTF. The rearrangement links TRBV6-5 to TRBJ2-6, with D perhaps assigned TRBD1 or TRBD2 (5 bases each). Trimming pared 4 bases from V and 2 bases from J, leaving 12 bases between. The germline CDR1 and CDR2 sequences are MNHEY and SVGAGI. The CDR3 is made up of 16 amino acids.

V is TRBV24-1 and J is TRBJ2-2, with a possible D match to TRBD1 (6 bases). Germline-derived CDR1 and CDR2 are KGHDR and SFDVKD. The V end lost 12 bases, the J end lost 1 base, and 20 bases lay between the germline ends. This CDR3 has 16 amino acids. CDR3 sequence (DNA): TGTGCCTTCGGCAAGAGCCCGACAGGGAACACCGGGGAGCTGTTTTTT. Encoded protein: CAFGKSPTGNTGELFF.

This clonotype was seen a handful of times. V usage is TRBV29-1 and J usage is TRBJ2-7, with 8 bases fitting TRBD2. The V segment lost 3 bases and the J segment 7 bases; nucleotides outside the gene matches: 11. The germline V gene has CDR1 SQVTM and CDR2 ANQGSEA. The CDR3 runs to 14 residues. CDR3 nucleotides: TGCAGCGTTGATCTGAGCGGGAGCAACAATGAGCAGTACTTC. Translated: CSVDLSGSNNEQYF.

About this clonotype: Sequence at one end of the junction differs from germline and may be a read error. J is TRBJ2-7 and V is TRBV20-1; 10 bases align to TRBD1. The end of the DNA is better explained by TRBJ2-5, so the J call may be wrong. CDR1 DFQATT and CDR2 SNEGSKA come from the germline V gene (reference sequence). CDR3 length: 12 residues. CDR3 sequence: CSARDRGQTQYF. CDR3 nucleotide sequence: TGCAGTGCCAGAGACAGGGGGCAGACCCAGTACTTC.

There are a few counts of this clonotype. An end of the junction does not agree with germline; a read error may underlie this. V and J are TRBV20-1 and TRBJ2-1; either TRBD1 or TRBD2 may fit D (5 bases each). The CDR3 runs 13 residues. The germline V gene encodes CDR1 DFQATT and CDR2 SNEGSKA (reference sequence). The CDR3: CGARGAAYNEQFF. The CDR3 nucleotides are TGCGGTGCTAGGGGAGCGGCGTACAATGAGCAGTTCTTC.

This clonotype was recorded at least ten times. The V and J genes are TRBV24-1 and TRBJ2-3; 12 bases agree with TRBD2. After removal of 9 bases from V and 2 bases from J, the junction contained 2 bases not matched to a gene. This CDR3 region has 14 residues. Germline loops: CDR1 KGHDR, CDR2 SFDVKD. The CDR3 sequence: CATGLAGPTDTQYF. CDR3 in DNA: TGTGCCACCGGACTAGCGGGACCCACAGATACGCAGTATTTT.

The CDR3 nucleotides read TGTGCCAGCAGCTTAGTGACAGGGGAGAGAAATGAGCAGTTCTTC. This gives the protein CASSLVTGERNEQFF. V usage is TRBV7-9 and J usage is TRBJ2-1; the match to TRBD1 covers 8 bases. The junction had 6 bases not matched to a gene; V was cut back by 1 base and J by 7 bases. Germline V gene sequence: CDR1 SEHNR, CDR2 FQNEAQ (reference sequence). This CDR3 comprises 15 residues.

Turning to this clonotype: An end of the junction differs from the germline gene, which may be a read error. The chain combines TRBV20-1 with TRBJ1-6; D unresolved. Germline V lookup: CDR1 DFQATT, CDR2 SNEGSKA (reference sequence). The CDR3 loop spans 18 amino acids. Here the CDR3 reads CSAPSKSNSFTYSSPLHF. The CDR3 nucleotides are TGCAGTGCACCGAGTAAGAGTAACAGCTTCACCTATAGTTCACCCCTCCACTTT.

This clonotype was seen only a few times. The rearrangement joins TRBV3-1 to TRBJ2-3, with TRBD2 matching over 12 bases. The junction had 4 bases not matched to a gene; V was cut back by 3 bases and J by 6 bases. The CDR3 loop spans 15 amino acids. Germline V lookup: CDR1 LGHDT, CDR2 YNNKEL (reference sequence). This CDR3 is CASSQTSGSLDTQYF. For the CDR3, the DNA is TGTGCCAGCAGCCAGACTAGCGGGAGTTTGGATACGCAGTATTTT.

There are a few counts of this clonotype. The gene calls are TRBV6-1 and TRBJ2-7, with 8 bases fitting TRBD1. The CDR3 runs 15 residues. The trim removed 6 bases at V and 1 base at J, leaving 8 bases unmatched. The V gene's germline CDR1 is MNHNS and CDR2 SASEGT. The CDR3 DNA reads as TGTGCCAGCAGGGAGACAGGGGCCTCTTCCTACGAGCAGTACTTC. This gives the protein CASRETGASSYEQYF.

CDR3 residues: CASSLAGLEGEDEQYF. DNA for the CDR3: TGTGCCAGCAGCTTAGCCGGACTAGAGGGAGAGGACGAGCAGTACTTC. This chain links TRBV13 with TRBJ2-7; 7 bases map to TRBD2. The germline V gene encodes CDR1 PRHDT and CDR2 FYEKMQ (reference sequence). CDR3 size: 16 residues. V shed 1 base, J shed 5 bases, and the junction held 11 bases outside the gene matches.

The chain joins TRBV7-3 to TRBJ2-1; either TRBD1 or TRBD2 may fit D (5 bases each). CDR3 length: 15 amino acids. V dropped 5 bases and J dropped 13 bases, with 24 bases sitting between them. Germline V CDR1 and CDR2: SGHTA, FQGTGA. The CDR3 spells CASSPSLGVLGTQFF. CDR3 DNA sequence: TGTGCCAGCAGCCCTTCATTAGGGGTACTTGGGACCCAGTTCTTC.

V gene TRBV5-1 combines with J gene TRBJ1-1; 7 bases fit TRBD1. CDR1 and CDR2 (germline): SGHRS, YFSETQ. This CDR3 contains 14 residues. Unmatched junction bases numbered 6, after V lost 7 bases and J lost 0 bases. CDR3 region: CASARGQLNTEAFF. The CDR3 nucleotides are TGCGCCAGCGCCCGGGGACAGTTGAACACTGAAGCTTTCTTT.

As for this clonotype: At one end, the junction sequence differs from germline, possibly due to a read error. The chain carries TRBV2 and TRBJ2-3; a weak D match, TRBD2 (6 bases). Germline CDR1 reads SNHLY; CDR2 reads FYNNEI. The CDR3 loop spans 15 amino acids. Here the CDR3 reads CASSEDSGRADTQYF. The CDR3 DNA reads TGTGCCAGCAGCGAAGACAGCGGGCGTGCAGATACGCAGTATTTT.

The rearrangement links TRBV21-1 to TRBJ2-7; the DNA was not used to check the table's D call, TRBD1. TRBV21-1 is given as a pseudogene. This CDR3 has 15 residues. The CDR3 is CASSAPRERSYEQYF. The DNA of the CDR3 is TGTGCCAGCAGCGCCCCGAGGGAGAGATCCTACGAGCAGTACTTC.

The chain combines TRBV7-8 with TRBJ2-1, with 8 bases lining up with TRBD2. Per the germline V gene, CDR1 is SGHVS and CDR2 is FQNEAQ. After removal of 5 bases from V and 4 bases from J, the junction contained 10 bases not matched to a gene. The CDR3 is 16 amino acids. In nucleotides, the CDR3 is TGTGCCAGCAGCGCCCGCCGACTAGCGAGATACAATGAGCAGTTCTTC. Translated: CASSARRLARYNEQFF.

The chain carries TRBV20-1 and TRBJ2-4; D gene unclear. Gene TRBJ2-7 matches the end of the DNA better, so the J call may be wrong. The CDR3 is 13 amino acids. Germline V lookup: CDR1 DFQATT, CDR2 SNEGSKA (reference sequence). Here the CDR3 DNA reads TGCAGTGCTGCCGGGCGTAGGTCGGACGAGCAGTACTTC. Translating it yields CSAAGRRSDEQYF.